This is a list of T cell receptor beta chains from one sample in a study of T cells expressing NK-cell markers. TCRdb re-called the 5' RACE reads and gives one entry per CDR3 protein, without DNA. Reported are fewer than 550,000 distinct CDR3 sequences; the ten largest clones contain more than 1.4%. Sequencing was carried out using blood T cells: a sorted CD56 or NKG2C T cell subset, CD4+ or CD8+ T cells, or bulk PBMC T cells (not recorded which). The receptors come from a woman aged 45-60 years in good health. Both conserved end residues are part of each CDR3.

j_call v_call cdr3_aa
TRBJ2-7 TRBV5-1 CASSLPSGRNSYEQYF
TRBJ2-5 TRBV12-3/TRBV12-4 CASSPSVLSGAPETQYF
TRBJ1-1 TRBV12-3/TRBV12-4 CASSLAGLNTEAFF
TRBJ1-3 TRBV7-9 CASSLPWDPGSGNTIYF
TRBJ2-2 TRBV19 CASNTGLAGGRTGELFF
TRBJ2-7 TRBV12-3/TRBV12-4 CASRGTGASYEQYF
TRBJ1-2 TRBV25-1 CASSEYRGTNYGYTF
TRBJ2-2 TRBV24-1 CATSAISTGELFF
TRBJ1-5 TRBV3-1 CASSRGANQPQHF
TRBJ1-1 TRBV7-6 CASSPGRAVVSEAFF
TRBJ1-1 TRBV29-1 CSAYRADTEAFF
TRBJ1-2 TRBV20-1 CSARDPVGTQTF
TRBJ2-3 TRBV7-2 CASSLDRLAGLSTDTQYF
TRBJ2-2 TRBV10-3 CAIRRPAGELFF
TRBJ1-1 TRBV25-1 CASRLSGDAFF
TRBJ2-5 TRBV7-8 CASSLAGGGGSETQYF
TRBJ2-3 TRBV29-1 CSVHLRFTDTQYF
TRBJ2-1 TRBV29-1 CSVSPYGRGVGEQFF
TRBJ2-2 TRBV5-5 CASSIWATSVAGELFF
TRBJ1-1 TRBV6-5 CASSYQTQAFF
TRBJ2-3 TRBV20-1 CSARLGGADTQYF
TRBJ1-6 TRBV6-1 CASSMTGDNSPLHF
TRBJ1-1 TRBV12-3/TRBV12-4 CASSTDRRGTEAFF
TRBJ2-6 TRBV5-1 CASSTRRDSGANVLTF
TRBJ2-5 TRBV20-1 CSARDAMWREAQETQYF
TRBJ2-2 TRBV7-2 CASSSPSGISTGELFF
TRBJ2-3 TRBV3-1 CASSQGVAGFRSTDTQYF
TRBJ2-7 TRBV5-1 CASSIGTSGGQDEQYF
TRBJ2-7 TRBV12-3/TRBV12-4 CASKTFGSYEQYF
TRBJ2-5 TRBV28 CASSHPGEETQYF
TRBJ2-2 TRBV4-1 CASSQGLFSSGPRNTGELFF
TRBJ1-1 TRBV5-1 CASSRGSVGTEAFF
TRBJ1-1 TRBV29-1 CSAVGAGGQNTEAFF
TRBJ2-1 TRBV11-3 CASSKGQDRVNEQFF
TRBJ2-1 TRBV7-9 CASSREIRQPSPYNEQFF
TRBJ2-6 TRBV5-1 CASKGTGGTGANVLTF
TRBJ2-5 TRBV2 CASRRTGGRETQYF
TRBJ2-2 TRBV11-2 CASSTGTNTGELFF
TRBJ1-2 TRBV20-1 CSASGAGTGGAFGYTF
TRBJ1-5 TRBV7-8 CASSLAWSYQPQHF
TRBJ2-1 TRBV9 CASSVTSGSVVGEQFF
TRBJ1-5 TRBV7-8 CASSPIVGSQPQHF
TRBJ2-1 TRBV3-1 CASSQTQVGAGADNEQFF
TRBJ1-6 TRBV20-1 CSAIRDRGSPLHF
TRBJ1-2 TRBV3-1 CASSPRGGHGYTF
TRBJ2-7 TRBV27 CASSPIDRDHYEQYF
TRBJ2-3 TRBV28 CATLEVDTQYF
TRBJ2-4 TRBV4-1 CASSQPGGKNIQYF